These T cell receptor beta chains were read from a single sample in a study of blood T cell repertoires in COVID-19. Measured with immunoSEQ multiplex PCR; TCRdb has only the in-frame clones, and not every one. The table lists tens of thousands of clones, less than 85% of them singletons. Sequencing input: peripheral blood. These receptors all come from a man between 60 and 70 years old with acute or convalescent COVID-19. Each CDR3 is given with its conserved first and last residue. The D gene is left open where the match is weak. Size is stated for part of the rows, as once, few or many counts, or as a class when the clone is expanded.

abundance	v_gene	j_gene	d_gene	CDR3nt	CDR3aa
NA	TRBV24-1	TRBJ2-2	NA	TGTGCCACCAGTATCGCGTACACCGGGGAGCTGTTTTTT	CATSIAYTGELFF
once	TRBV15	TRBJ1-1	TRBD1	TGTGCCACCAGCGAAGGGACAGGGGCCCCGAACACTGAAGCTTTCTTT	CATSEGTGAPNTEAFF
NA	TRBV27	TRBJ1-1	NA	TGTGCCAGCAGTTTATTGGGTCTCGGGAGGGGATACTCTGAAGCTTTCTTT	CASSLLGLGRGYSEAFF
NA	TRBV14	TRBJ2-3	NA	TGTGCCAGCAGCCAATGGGCTAGCGGCACAGATACGCAGTATTTT	CASSQWASGTDTQYF
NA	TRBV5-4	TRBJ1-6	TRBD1	TGTGCCAGCAGCTGGGGGACAGGGAGCTCACCCCTCCACTTT	CASSWGTGSSPLHF
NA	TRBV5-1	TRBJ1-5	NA	TGCGCCAGCAGCACCGGACAGAGCAATCAGCCCCAGCATTTT	CASSTGQSNQPQHF
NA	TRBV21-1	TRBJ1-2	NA	TGTGCCAGCAGCAAAGGCAGGGGGCGCGCAGATGGCTACACCTTC	CASSKGRGRADGYTF
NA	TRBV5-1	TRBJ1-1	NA	TGCGCCAGCAGCTACCAGACGGGAGGGAACACTGAAGCTTTCTTT	CASSYQTGGNTEAFF
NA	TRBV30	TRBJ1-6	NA	TGTGCCTGGAGTGGGCAGGGGAATTCACCCCTCCACTTT	CAWSGQGNSPLHF
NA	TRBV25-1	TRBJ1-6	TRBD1	TGTGCCAGCAGACTGGGACAGGATAATTCACCCCTCCACTTT	CASRLGQDNSPLHF
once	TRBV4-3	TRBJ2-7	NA	TGCGCCAGCAGCCAAGCGCCAACTGCCTCCTACGAGCAGTACTTC	CASSQAPTASYEQYF
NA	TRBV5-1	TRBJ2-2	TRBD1	TGCGCCAGCAGCTCCCTCCAGAGACAGGGGGACACCGGGGAGCTGTTTTTT	CASSSLQRQGDTGELFF
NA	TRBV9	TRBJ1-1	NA	TGTGCCAGCAGCGTAGATATCTATTCTGAAGCTTTCTTT	CASSVDIYSEAFF
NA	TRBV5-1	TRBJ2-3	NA	TGCGCCAGCAGCTTGGAAAGCCCCCCCGAGGATACGCAGTATTTT	CASSLESPPEDTQYF
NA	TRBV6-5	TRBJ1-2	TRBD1	TGTGCCAGCAGGACAGGGGGAGACTATGGCTACACCTTC	CASRTGGDYGYTF
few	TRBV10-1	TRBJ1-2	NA	TGCGCCGTCCCGGTCGGGAACTATGGCTACACCTTC	CAVPVGNYGYTF
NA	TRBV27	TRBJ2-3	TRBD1	TGTGCCAGCAGTTCTACAGGGGGCTGGGCAGATACGCAGTATTTT	CASSSTGGWADTQYF
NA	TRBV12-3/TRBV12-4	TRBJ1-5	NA	TGTGCCAGCAGGGCAGGGGTCCAGCCCCAGCATTTT	CASRAGVQPQHF
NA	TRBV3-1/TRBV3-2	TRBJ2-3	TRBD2	TGTGCCAGCAGCCCCGACGGACTAGCGGGGGGGTATGATACGCAGTATTTT	CASSPDGLAGGYDTQYF
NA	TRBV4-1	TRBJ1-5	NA	TGCGCCAGCAGCCAAGAGGGTCCCGACAGACGTCAGCCCCAGCATTTT	CASSQEGPDRRQPQHF
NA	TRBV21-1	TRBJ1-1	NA	TGTGCCAGCATGCGGGGCACTGAAGCTTTCTTT	CASMRGTEAFF
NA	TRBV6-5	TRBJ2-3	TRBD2	TGTGCCAGCGGGCGGGGGGGCACAGATACGCAGTATTTT	CASGRGGTDTQYF
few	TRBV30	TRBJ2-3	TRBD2	TGTGCCTGGAGTCCTAGCGGGGCTCCAGATACGCAGTATTTT	CAWSPSGAPDTQYF
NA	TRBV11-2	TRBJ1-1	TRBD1	TGTGCCAGCAGCCCTCGGGACAGGCTCACTGAAGCTTTCTTT	CASSPRDRLTEAFF
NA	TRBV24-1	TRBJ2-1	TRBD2	TGTGCCACCAGTGATGAGAGGACTAGCGGAGGATACAATGAGCAGTTCTTC	CATSDERTSGGYNEQFF
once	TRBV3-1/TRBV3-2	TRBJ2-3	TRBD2	TGTGCCAGCAGCCATCACACTAGCGGGGGGGGGACAGATACGCAGTATTTT	CASSHHTSGGGTDTQYF
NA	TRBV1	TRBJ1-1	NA	TGCACGCTACCCGAAGGGGTCCTTAACACTGAAGCTTTCTTT	CTLPEGVLNTEAFF
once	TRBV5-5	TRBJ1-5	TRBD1	TGTGCCAGCAGCTTGGGGGACAGGGGAAGCCAGCCCCAGCATTTT	CASSLGDRGSQPQHF
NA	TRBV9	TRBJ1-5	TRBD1	TGTGCCAGCAGCTTTGGGACAGGGGACAATCAGCCCCAGCATTTT	CASSFGTGDNQPQHF
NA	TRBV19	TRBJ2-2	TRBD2	TGTGCCAGTAGAAGGTTGGCGGGGGGGCCGGGTACCGGGGAGCTGTTTTTT	CASRRLAGGPGTGELFF
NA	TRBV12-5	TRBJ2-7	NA	TGTGCTAGTGGTTCAGGCACCGGGGGGCAGACCTACGAGCAGTACTTC	CASGSGTGGQTYEQYF
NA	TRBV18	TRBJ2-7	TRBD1	TGTGCCAGCTCACGACAGGGGATGTACGAGCAGTACTTC	CASSRQGMYEQYF
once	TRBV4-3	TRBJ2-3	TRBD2	TGCGCCAGCAGCCGATCGGGACTAGCGGGGGGGGATACGCAGTATTTT	CASSRSGLAGGDTQYF
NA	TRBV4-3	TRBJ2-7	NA	TGCGCCAGCAGCCAAGCACTAGGGATGTACGAGCAGTACTTC	CASSQALGMYEQYF
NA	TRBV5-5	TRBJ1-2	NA	TGTGCCAGCAGCTTGGGGCCAGGGGATGGCTACACCTTC	CASSLGPGDGYTF
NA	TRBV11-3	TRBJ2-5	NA	TGTGCCAGCAGCTTAGGGGGCTACGAGACCCAGTACTTC	CASSLGGYETQYF
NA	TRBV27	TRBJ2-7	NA	TGTGCCAGCAGCGTATCCGGGACACTTCCCTACGAGCAGTACTTC	CASSVSGTLPYEQYF
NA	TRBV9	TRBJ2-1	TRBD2	TGTGCCAGCAGCGTTAGCGGGGGGGGCTACAATGAGCAGTTCTTC	CASSVSGGGYNEQFF
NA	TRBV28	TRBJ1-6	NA	TGTGCCAGCAGTGCCCGAAAGGTGGAGAATTCACCCCTCCACTTT	CASSARKVENSPLHF
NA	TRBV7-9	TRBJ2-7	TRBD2	TGTGCCAGCAGCCACCCGGGACTAGCGGGGCCTAGCTCCTACGAGCAGTACTTC	CASSHPGLAGPSSYEQYF
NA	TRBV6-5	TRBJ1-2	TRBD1	TGTGCCAGCAGTTATCTATCAGGGGGCGGGGGCTACACCTTC	CASSYLSGGGGYTF
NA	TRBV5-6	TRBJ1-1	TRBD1	TGTGCCAGCAGCGTCAGGGGGGAGGCTTTCTTT	CASSVRGEAFF
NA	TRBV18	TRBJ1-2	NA	TGTGCCAGCTCAGCAGGGGTAAACTATGGCTACACCTTC	CASSAGVNYGYTF
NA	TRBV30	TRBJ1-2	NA	TGTGCCTGGAGTGCCTCCATACAGGGCTCTTATGGCTACACCTTC	CAWSASIQGSYGYTF
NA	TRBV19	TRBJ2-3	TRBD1	TGTGCCAGTAGTATTAGGACAGGGACAGATACGCAGTATTTT	CASSIRTGTDTQYF
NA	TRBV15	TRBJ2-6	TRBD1	TGTGCCACCAGCACCAGACAGGGCTTCTCTGGGGCCAACGTCCTGACTTTC	CATSTRQGFSGANVLTF
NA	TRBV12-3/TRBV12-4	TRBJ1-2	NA	TGTGCCAGCAGGACAGGAGCTAACTATGGCTACACCTTC	CASRTGANYGYTF
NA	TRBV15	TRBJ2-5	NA	TGTGCCACCAGCAGGGAGGCTGGGTCCCAACTGGGGGAGACCCAGTACTTC	CATSREAGSQLGETQYF
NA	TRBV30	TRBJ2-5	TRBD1	TGTGCCTGGAGTCTCTTCGGACAGGGCCAAGAGACCCAGTACTTC	CAWSLFGQGQETQYF
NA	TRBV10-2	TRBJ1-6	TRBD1	TGCGCCAGCAGATCCCCGGGACAGGGAGGTTCACCCCTCCACTTT	CASRSPGQGGSPLHF
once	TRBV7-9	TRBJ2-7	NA	TGTGCCAGCAGCTTACCTAGCTTTACCTACGAGCAGTACTTC	CASSLPSFTYEQYF
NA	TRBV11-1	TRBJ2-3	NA	TGTGCCAGCAGCTTATTGCCGGGGGACACAGATACGCAGTATTTT	CASSLLPGDTDTQYF
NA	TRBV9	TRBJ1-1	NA	TGTGCCAGCAGCGAATCCGCCGGGTTCGAAGCTTTCTTT	CASSESAGFEAFF
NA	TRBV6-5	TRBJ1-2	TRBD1	TGTGCCAGCAGAGACAGGGTTATGGACTATGGCTACACCTTC	CASRDRVMDYGYTF